The sequence of this T cell receptor beta chain was determined in a study of post-analysis software for immune sequencing data. Study in general: Relapsing-remitting, secondary progressive and progressive-relapsing multiple sclerosis courses were included. Findings of the study overall: Normalized Chao1 diversity was significantly lower in multiple sclerosis patients than in controls. Included in a set of roughly five TRBV segments more frequent in patients than controls were TRBV5-6, TRBV5-1 and TRBV20-1.

CDR3 length: 17 amino acids. Per the germline V gene, CDR1 is SGHDT and CDR2 is YYEEEE. The ends lost 4 bases at V and 9 bases at J; junction bases unmatched: 15. Notes on this clonotype: Its matching antigen is unknown.

cDNA libraries of TCR beta carried unique molecular identifiers. In TCRdb, the PCR reads were re-called with MiXCR into one record per CDR3 protein. Among about 770,000 distinct CDR3 sequences listed, 46% were seen once. The chain couples TRBV5-6 to TRBJ2-1; 11 nucleotides match TRBD2. Material: blood. This sequence was found in a girl between 5 and 17 years old with multiple sclerosis. CDR3 DNA sequence: TGTGCCAGCAGCCGACCCGGTCAACTAGCGGGAGCGGGTGAGCAGTTCTTC. Its translation: CASSRPGQLAGAGEQFF.